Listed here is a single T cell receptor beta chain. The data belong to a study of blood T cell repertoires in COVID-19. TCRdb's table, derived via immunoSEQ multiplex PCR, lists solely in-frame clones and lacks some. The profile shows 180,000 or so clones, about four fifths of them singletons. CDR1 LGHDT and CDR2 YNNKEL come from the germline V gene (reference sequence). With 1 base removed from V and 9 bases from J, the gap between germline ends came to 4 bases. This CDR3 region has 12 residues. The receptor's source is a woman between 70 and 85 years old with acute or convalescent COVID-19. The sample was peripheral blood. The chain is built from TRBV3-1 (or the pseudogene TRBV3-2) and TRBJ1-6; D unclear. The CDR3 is CASSQASSPLHF. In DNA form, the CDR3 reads TGTGCCAGCAGCCAAGCGTCTTCACCCCTCCACTTT.